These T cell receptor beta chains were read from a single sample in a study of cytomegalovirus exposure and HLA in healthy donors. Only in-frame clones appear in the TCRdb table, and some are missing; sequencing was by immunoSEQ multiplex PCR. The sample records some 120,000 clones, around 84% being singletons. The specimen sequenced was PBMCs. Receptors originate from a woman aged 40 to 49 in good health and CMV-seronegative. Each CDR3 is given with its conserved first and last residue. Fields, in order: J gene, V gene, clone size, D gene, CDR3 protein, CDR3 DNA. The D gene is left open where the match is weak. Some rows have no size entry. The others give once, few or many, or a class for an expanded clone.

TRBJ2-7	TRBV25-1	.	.	CASSSLYEQYF	TGTGCCAGCAGTTCTCTCTACGAGCAGTACTTC
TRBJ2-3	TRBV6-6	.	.	CASLDRPGTVNTQYF	TGTGCCAGCCTCGACCGCCCAGGAACCGTAAATACGCAGTATTTT
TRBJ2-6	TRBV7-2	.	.	CASSLRGGAGANVLTF	TGTGCCAGCAGCTTAAGAGGAGGGGCGGGGGCCAACGTCCTGACTTTC
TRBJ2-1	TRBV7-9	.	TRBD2	CASSFLLAENNEQFF	TGTGCCAGCAGCTTCCTTCTAGCGGAAAACAATGAGCAGTTCTTC
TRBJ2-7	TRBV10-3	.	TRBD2	CAISLIGTSGRKILSYEQYF	TGTGCCATCAGCCTAATTGGGACTAGCGGGAGGAAAATACTCTCCTACGAGCAGTACTTC
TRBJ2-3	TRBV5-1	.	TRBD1	CASSRSGQNTDTQYF	TGCGCCAGCAGCCGATCGGGACAGAACACAGATACGCAGTATTTT
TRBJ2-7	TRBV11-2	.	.	CASSPTGSKIEQYF	TGTGCCAGCAGCCCAACGGGGAGCAAGATCGAGCAGTACTTC
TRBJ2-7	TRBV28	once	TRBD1	CASSLGQGIDEQYF	TGTGCCAGCAGTTTAGGACAGGGGATCGACGAGCAGTACTTC
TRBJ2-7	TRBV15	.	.	CATSRAPNYEQYF	TGTGCCACCAGCAGAGCCCCTAACTACGAGCAGTACTTC
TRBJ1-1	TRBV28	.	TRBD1	CASSRQGGNEAFF	TGTGCCAGCAGCCGACAGGGTGGCAATGAAGCTTTCTTT
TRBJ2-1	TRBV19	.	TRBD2	CASSIDLAGGPGNEQFF	TGTGCCAGTAGTATAGATCTAGCGGGTGGGCCCGGGAATGAGCAGTTCTTC
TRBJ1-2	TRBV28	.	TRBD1	CASNEGAFGYTF	TGTGCCAGCAATGAGGGGGCCTTCGGCTACACCTTC
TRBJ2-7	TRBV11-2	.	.	CASSLALTTGYEQYF	TGTGCCAGCAGCTTAGCACTGACCACAGGTTACGAGCAGTACTTC
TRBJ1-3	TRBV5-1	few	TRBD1	CASSSQGGPGNTIYF	TGCGCCAGCAGCTCACAGGGGGGACCTGGAAACACCATATATTTT
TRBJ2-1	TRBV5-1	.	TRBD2	CASSLGDYYNEQFF	TGCGCCAGCAGCTTGGGGGACTACTACAATGAGCAGTTCTTC
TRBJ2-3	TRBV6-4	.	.	CASKGDPSTDTQYF	TGTGCCAGCAAGGGGGACCCTAGCACAGATACGCAGTATTTT
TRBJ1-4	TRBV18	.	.	CASSRVAATNEKLFF	TGTGCCAGCTCACGTGTGGCTGCAACTAATGAAAAACTGTTTTTT
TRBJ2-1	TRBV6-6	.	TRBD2	CASSYLSGSYRNEQFF	TGTGCCAGCAGTTACCTTAGCGGGAGTTACCGTAATGAGCAGTTCTTC
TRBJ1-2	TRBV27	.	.	CASRLDGRSANYGYTF	TGTGCCAGCAGGCTAGACGGTAGGAGCGCTAACTATGGCTACACCTTC
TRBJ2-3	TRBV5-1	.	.	CASSPPRSGGTDTQYF	TGCGCCAGCAGCCCCCCGCGTAGCGGCGGCACAGATACGCAGTATTTT
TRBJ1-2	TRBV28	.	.	CASSTGRPDRGGYTF	TGTGCCAGCAGTACCGGGCGGCCCGACCGGGGTGGCTACACCTTC
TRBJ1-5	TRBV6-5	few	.	CASSSNSLQPQHF	TGTGCCAGCAGTTCCAACAGTTTACAGCCCCAGCATTTT
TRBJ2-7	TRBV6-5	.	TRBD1	CASRRQGFYEQYF	TGTGCCAGCAGGCGACAGGGATTCTACGAGCAGTACTTC
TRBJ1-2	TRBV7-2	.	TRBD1	CASSPGGQGAYGYTF	TGTGCCAGCAGCCCCGGAGGGCAGGGGGCATATGGCTACACCTTC
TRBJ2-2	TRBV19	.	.	CASSIGRASGELFF	TGTGCCAGTAGTATTGGCAGGGCGAGCGGGGAGCTGTTTTTT
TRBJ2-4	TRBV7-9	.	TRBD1	CASSNDRGRNIQYF	TGTGCCAGCAGCAACGACAGGGGGCGAAACATTCAGTACTTC
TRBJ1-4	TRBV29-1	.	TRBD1	CSVQRDSNEKLFF	TGCAGCGTCCAGAGGGACAGTAATGAAAAACTGTTTTTT
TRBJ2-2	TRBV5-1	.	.	CASSLGTANTGELFF	TGCGCCAGCAGCTTGGGGACAGCGAACACCGGGGAGCTGTTTTTT
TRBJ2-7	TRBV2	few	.	CASSVGGEQYF	TGTGCCAGCAGTGTAGGGGGCGAGCAGTACTTC
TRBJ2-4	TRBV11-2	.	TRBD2	CASSFLGGKNIQYF	TGTGCCAGCAGCTTTTTGGGGGGGAAAAACATTCAGTACTTC
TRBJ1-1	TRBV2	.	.	CASSPRTALEAFF	TGTGCCAGCAGTCCCCGGACAGCCCTAGAAGCTTTCTTT
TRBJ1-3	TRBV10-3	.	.	CAISESAAISGNTIYF	TGTGCCATCAGTGAGTCGGCGGCGATCTCTGGAAACACCATATATTTT
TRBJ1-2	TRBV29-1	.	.	CSVRGRDYSNYGYTF	TGCAGCGTCCGGGGCCGGGACTACTCTAACTATGGCTACACCTTC
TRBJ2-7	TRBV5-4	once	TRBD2	CASSLDTSDGEQYF	TGTGCCAGCAGCTTGGACACTAGCGATGGGGAGCAGTACTTC
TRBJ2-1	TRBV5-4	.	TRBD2	CASRRRTSGRVVYNEQFF	TGTGCCAGCAGACGTAGGACTAGCGGGAGGGTCGTCTACAATGAGCAGTTCTTC
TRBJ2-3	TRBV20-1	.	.	CSAITDTQYF	TGCAGTGCTATAACAGATACGCAGTATTTT
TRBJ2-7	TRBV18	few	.	CASSPGAPYEQYF	TGTGCCAGCTCACCAGGGGCCCCCTACGAGCAGTACTTC
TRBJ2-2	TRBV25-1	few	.	CASSGGYTGELFF	TGTGCCAGCAGTGGGGGCTACACCGGGGAGCTGTTTTTT
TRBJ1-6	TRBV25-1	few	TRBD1	CASGDSFISPLHF	TGTGCCAGTGGGGACAGCTTCATTTCACCCCTCCACTTT
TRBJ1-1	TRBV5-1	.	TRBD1	CASSSRGRGVGNTEAFF	TGCGCCAGCAGCTCCCGGGGCAGGGGGGTAGGGAACACTGAAGCTTTCTTT
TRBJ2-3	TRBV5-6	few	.	CASSLVAGGTDTQYF	TGTGCCAGCAGCTTGGTTGCAGGGGGCACAGATACGCAGTATTTT
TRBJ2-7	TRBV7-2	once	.	CASSFGSNSGEQYF	TGTGCCAGCAGCTTTGGAAGTAACTCGGGCGAGCAGTACTTC
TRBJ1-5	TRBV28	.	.	CASSFPIWSFQHF	TGTGCCAGCAGTTTCCCGATCTGGAGTTTTCAGCATTTT
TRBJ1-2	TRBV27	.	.	CASSSTGDYGYTF	TGTGCCAGCAGTTCTACAGGTGACTATGGCTACACCTTC
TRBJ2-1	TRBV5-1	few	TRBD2	CASSFGSGDYNEQFF	TGCGCCAGCAGCTTTGGTAGCGGGGACTACAATGAGCAGTTCTTC
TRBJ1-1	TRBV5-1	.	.	CASSFLQGNTEAFF	TGCGCCAGCAGCTTCTTGCAGGGGAACACTGAAGCTTTCTTT
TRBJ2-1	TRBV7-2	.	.	CASSWLEGSYNEQFF	TGTGCCAGCAGCTGGCTCGAGGGTTCCTACAATGAGCAGTTCTTC
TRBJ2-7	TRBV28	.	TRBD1	CASSPTGGGYEQYF	TGTGCCAGCAGTCCGACAGGGGGCGGATACGAGCAGTACTTC
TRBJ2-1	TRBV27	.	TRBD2	CASSSSGSAAEQFF	TGTGCCAGCAGTTCGAGCGGGAGTGCTGCTGAGCAGTTCTTC
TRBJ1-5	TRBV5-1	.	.	CASSLGGVGQPQHF	TGCGCCAGCAGCTTGGGGGGGGTCGGTCAGCCCCAGCATTTT
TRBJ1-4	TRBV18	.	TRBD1	CASSRTGGEEKLFF	TGTGCCAGCTCACGGACAGGGGGCGAGGAAAAACTGTTTTTT
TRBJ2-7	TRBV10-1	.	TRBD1	CASNSDRGHEQYF	TGCGCCAGCAACTCGGACAGGGGGCACGAGCAGTACTTC
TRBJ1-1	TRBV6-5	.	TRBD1	CASSRHDRVTEAFF	TGTGCCAGCAGCCGTCACGACAGGGTCACTGAAGCTTTCTTT
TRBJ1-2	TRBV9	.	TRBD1	CASSVQGVYTF	TGTGCCAGCAGCGTACAGGGGGTCTACACCTTC
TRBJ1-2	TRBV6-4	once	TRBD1	CASSGDTGALIDYGYTF	TGTGCCAGCAGCGGAGATACAGGGGCCCTTATCGACTATGGCTACACCTTC
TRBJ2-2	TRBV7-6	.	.	CASGRTANTGELFF	TGTGCCAGCGGTCGAACAGCTAACACCGGGGAGCTGTTTTTT
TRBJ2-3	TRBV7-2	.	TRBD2	CASSLFRTSGMFSTDTQYF	TGTGCCAGCAGCTTATTCAGGACTAGCGGAATGTTTAGCACAGATACGCAGTATTTT
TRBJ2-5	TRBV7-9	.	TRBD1	CASSPGTGQETQYF	TGTGCCAGCAGCCCCGGGACAGGTCAAGAGACCCAGTACTTC
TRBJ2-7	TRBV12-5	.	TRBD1	CASGLDPTTGPPSEQYF	TGTGCTAGTGGTTTGGACCCAACGACAGGGCCCCCCTCCGAGCAGTACTTC